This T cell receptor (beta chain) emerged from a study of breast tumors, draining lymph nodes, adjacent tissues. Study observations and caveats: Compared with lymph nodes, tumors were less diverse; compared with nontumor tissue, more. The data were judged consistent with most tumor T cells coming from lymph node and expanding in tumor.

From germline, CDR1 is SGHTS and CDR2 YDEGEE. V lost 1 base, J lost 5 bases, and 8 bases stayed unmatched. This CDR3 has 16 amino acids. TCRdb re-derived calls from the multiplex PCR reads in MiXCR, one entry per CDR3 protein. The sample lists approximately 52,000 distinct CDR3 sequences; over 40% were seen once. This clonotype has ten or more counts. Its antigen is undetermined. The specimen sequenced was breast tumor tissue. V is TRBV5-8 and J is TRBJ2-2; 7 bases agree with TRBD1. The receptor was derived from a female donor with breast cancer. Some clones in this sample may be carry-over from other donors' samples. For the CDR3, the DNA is TGTGCCAGCAGCTTGATGAGGGGGCGCGATACCGGGGAGCTGTTTTTT. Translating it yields CASSLMRGRDTGELFF.